This T cell receptor beta chain was observed in a study of blood T cell repertoires in COVID-19. Germline V CDR1 and CDR2: SGHTS, YDEGEE. The V end was cut by 1 base, the J end by 1 base, with 11 bases between. This CDR3 spans 15 amino acids. TCRdb's table, derived via immunoSEQ multiplex PCR, lists solely in-frame clones and lacks some. This sample carries about 250,000 clones, 80% to 90% of them seen once, and the ten largest clones take 3.6%. This receptor was identified in a woman aged 35 to 49 who had been exposed to COVID-19. The sequencing input was PBMCs or T cells enriched from blood (not recorded which). This chain joins TRBV5-8 and TRBJ1-1, with D perhaps matching TRBD1 (5 bases). The CDR3 sequence: CASSLWGSGNTEAFF. Here the CDR3 DNA reads TGTGCCAGCAGCTTGTGGGGCTCCGGGAACACTGAAGCTTTCTTT.